Presented here are 22 T cell receptor beta chains from one specimen sequenced in a study of technical replicates of blood from a few donors. Profiling relied on immunoSEQ multiplex PCR, and the TCRdb table lists in-frame clones only, not all of them. The table lists some 77,000 clones, around 90% of them singletons. Sequencing input: T cells isolated from PBMCs. These receptors were obtained from a human donor in good health.

In DNA, the CDR3 is TGTGCCAGCAGCCAAGATTCGGCTAGCGGCTACGAGCAGTACTTC. Encoded protein: CASSQDSASGYEQYF. V gene TRBV4-2 combines with J gene TRBJ2-7; the match to TRBD2 covers 7 bases. After removal of 0 bases from V and 3 bases from J, the junction contained 5 bases not matched to a gene. CDR3 length: 15 amino acids. Germline V gene sequence: CDR1 LGHNA, CDR2 YNFKEQ.

The CDR3 region is CASSSLATAYEQYF. The CDR3 bases are TGCGCCAGCAGCTCTTTAGCGACTGCCTACGAGCAGTACTTC. The V call is TRBV5-1, the J call TRBJ2-7, with a tentative D call TRBD2 (5 bases). This CDR3 has 14 residues. The V end was cut by 3 bases, the J end by 2 bases, with 12 bases between. CDR1 is SGHRS and CDR2 is YFSETQ in the germline V gene.

The rearrangement joins TRBV11-2 to TRBJ1-1; 9 bases fit TRBD1. Germline V gene sequence: CDR1 SGHAT, CDR2 FQNNGV. This CDR3 has 13 residues. V trimming: 5 bases; J trimming: 10 bases; junction bases outside the gene matches: 8. In DNA, the CDR3 is TGTGCCAGCAGCGTAGGGACAGGGCGGACAGCTTTCTTT. Translation gives CASSVGTGRTAFF.

The rearrangement joins TRBV23-1 to TRBJ1-4; D possibly corresponds to TRBD1 (6 bases). TRBV23-1 is labeled an ORF, and its function is uncertain. Trimming pared 3 bases from V and 6 bases from J, leaving 11 bases between. The CDR3 length is 14 residues. The CDR3 DNA follows: TGCGCCAGCAGTCACGACCCAGGGGATGAAAAACTGTTTTTT. It specifies CASSHDPGDEKLFF.

The chain uses TRBV7-9 and TRBJ1-1; TRBD1 matches 8 bases. Germline values: CDR1 SEHNR, CDR2 FQNEAQ (reference sequence). CDR3 length equals 12 residues. V shed 5 bases, J shed 7 bases, and the junction held 3 bases outside the gene matches. In DNA form, the CDR3 reads TGTGCCAGCAGCCGGGGACAGGATGAAGCTTTCTTT. Its translation: CASSRGQDEAFF.

The chain links TRBV7-8 to TRBJ2-3; 7 bases line up with TRBD2. This CDR3 is 17 amino acids long. J was trimmed by 5 bases and V by 4 bases; bases with no gene match: 15. Germline V CDR1 and CDR2: SGHVS, FQNEAQ. CDR3: CASSSRIAGSAEDTQYF. As DNA, the CDR3 is TGTGCCAGCAGCTCGCGGATAGCGGGTAGTGCGGAAGATACGCAGTATTTT.

The chain carries TRBV5-4 and TRBJ2-6; 9 nucleotides align to TRBD1. This CDR3 contains 18 residues. J was trimmed by 1 base and V by 4 bases; bases with no gene match: 9. Looked up from germline, CDR1 is SGHNT and CDR2 is YYREEE (reference sequence). The CDR3 protein is CASSAGQGTKSGANVLTF. The CDR3 DNA is TGTGCCAGCAGCGCGGGACAGGGAACGAAATCTGGGGCCAACGTCCTGACTTTC. The full variable domain, rest sourced from reference TRBV5-4 and TRBJ2-6, is ETGVTQSPTHLIKTRGQQVTLRCSSQSGHNTVSWYQQALGQGPQFIFQYYREEENGRGNFPPRFSGLQFPNYSSELNVNALELDDSALYLCASSAGQGTKSGANVLTFGAGSRLTVL.

The gene calls are TRBV2 and TRBJ1-1, with a tentative D call TRBD1 (6 bases). Per germline, CDR1 SNHLY and CDR2 FYNNEI. V lost 7 bases and J lost 1, with 13 bases in between. The CDR3 has 14 residues. CDR3 in amino acids: CASNIGQQNTEAFF. DNA for the CDR3: TGTGCCAGCAACATAGGACAGCAGAACACTGAAGCTTTCTTT.

V gene TRBV25-1 combines with J gene TRBJ2-7; 7 positions match TRBD1. CDR3 length equals 15 residues. The trim removed 6 bases at V and 1 base at J, leaving 9 bases unmatched. Germline V CDR1 and CDR2: MGHDK, SYGVNS. CDR3 in DNA: TGTGCCAGCAGCGGGGCAGGGGGTCATTCCTACGAGCAGTACTTC. This translates into CASSGAGGHSYEQYF.

The chain recombines TRBV28 with TRBJ1-5; TRBD1 matches at 7 bases. Germline CDR1 reads MDHEN; CDR2 reads SYDVKM. The CDR3 is made up of 15 amino acids. Trimming took 7 bases from V and 0 from J; bases not matched to a gene: 6. Written as DNA, the CDR3 is TGTGCCAGCAATGTGAAGGGGGCTAGCAATCAGCCCCAGCATTTT. The encoded protein is CASNVKGASNQPQHF.

This clone was counted only a few times. The chain couples TRBV5-1 to TRBJ1-1; TRBD1 agrees at 7 bases. Germline V gene lookup returns CDR1 SGHRS and CDR2 YFSETQ. V gave up 3 bases and J gave up 0 bases; unmatched junction bases: 5. The CDR3 is 15 amino acids. CDR3 protein: CASSSQGVLNTEAFF. The CDR3 DNA reads TGCGCCAGCAGCTCTCAGGGGGTGCTGAACACTGAAGCTTTCTTT.

This clone was picked up one time. The rearrangement links TRBV4-3 to TRBJ1-5; the D is unclear. Germline V gives CDR1 LGHNA, CDR2 YSLEER. The CDR3 is 15 residues long. V shed 5 bases and J shed 0 bases, with 11 bases lying between them. This CDR3 is CASSKERNSNQPQHF. The CDR3 nucleotides are TGCGCCAGCAGCAAGGAGAGGAATAGCAATCAGCCCCAGCATTTT.

The gene calls are TRBV2 and TRBJ1-5; no firm D call. The germline V gene encodes CDR1 SNHLY and CDR2 FYNNEI. V was cut by 5 bases and J by 3 bases, with 17 bases left in between. This CDR3 region has 16 residues. In nucleotides, the CDR3 is TGTGCCAGCAGTATTTCGGTGGCAGGTTACAATCAGCCCCAGCATTTT. Encoded protein: CASSISVAGYNQPQHF.

The chain recombines TRBV10-1 with TRBJ2-1; 7 nucleotides agree with TRBD2. Germline lookup yields CDR1 WNHNN and CDR2 SYGVQD (reference sequence). V trimming: 3 bases; J trimming: 2 bases; junction bases outside the gene matches: 4. The CDR3 extends over 15 amino acids. The CDR3 DNA is TGCGCCAGCAGTGACGGAGCGGGGACCTACAATGAGCAGTTCTTC. This sequence encodes CASSDGAGTYNEQFF.

This sequence joins TRBV5-1 and TRBJ2-2; tentatively, D is TRBD1 (6 bases). This CDR3 has 15 amino acids. V lost 1 base, J lost 5 bases, and 12 bases lay in between. Per germline, CDR1 SGHRS and CDR2 YFSETQ. The chain's CDR3 is CASSLSYRETGELFF. Here the CDR3 DNA reads TGCGCCAGCAGCTTGTCTTACAGGGAAACCGGGGAGCTGTTTTTT.

This sequence joins TRBV4-2 and TRBJ2-1; TRBD1 matches at 9 bases. CDR1 is LGHNA, CDR2 YNFKEQ, per germline. Trimming took 2 bases from V and 8 from J; bases not matched to a gene: 7. The CDR3 runs to 15 residues. The CDR3 DNA is TGTGCCAGCAGCCAACCGGGACAGGGTGGTCATGAGCAGTTCTTC. Residues: CASSQPGQGGHEQFF.

The chain couples TRBV10-3 to TRBJ1-1; 9 nucleotides line up with TRBD1. Trimming took 9 bases from V and 4 from J; bases not matched to a gene: 6. The germline V gene encodes CDR1 ENHRY and CDR2 SYGVKD. This CDR3 contains 13 residues. This chain's CDR3 is CAMTGGFGTEAFF. The CDR3 coding sequence is TGTGCCATGACAGGGGGGTTCGGCACTGAAGCTTTCTTT.

The chain is built from TRBV9 and TRBJ2-7, with 7 bases matching TRBD1. Trimming cost V 0 bases and J 2 bases; bases outside gene matches: 11. CDR1 and CDR2 from the germline V gene are SGDLS and YYNGEE. The CDR3 covers 17 residues. CDR3 sequence: CASSVATDRWGTYEQYF. Here the CDR3 DNA reads TGTGCCAGCAGCGTAGCTACGGACAGGTGGGGAACCTACGAGCAGTACTTC.

V is TRBV19 and J is TRBJ2-3, with TRBD2 as a possible D gene (6 bases). The CDR3 spans 16 residues. The germline V gene has CDR1 LNHDA and CDR2 SQIVND (reference sequence). With 5 bases removed from V and 6 bases from J, the gap between germline ends came to 21 bases. In DNA form, the CDR3 reads TGTGCCAGTAGTTTTGGGGACCTCGGGGGACTGGATACGCAGTATTTT. This gives the protein CASSFGDLGGLDTQYF.

The V gene is TRBV6-1, the J gene TRBJ1-1, with D possibly matching TRBD1 (6 bases). The germline V gene has CDR1 MNHNS and CDR2 SASEGT. The V end was cut by 4 bases, the J end by 11 bases, with 23 bases between. There are 15 residues in the CDR3. The CDR3 nucleotides read TGTGCCAGCAGTGCCCACGTAAACAGGGAAGGTTGGGCTTTCTTT. Its protein product is CASSAHVNREGWAFF.

The V and J genes are TRBV6-5 and TRBJ1-5; D is ambiguous. This CDR3 is built from 14 residues. The germline V gene encodes CDR1 MNHEY and CDR2 SVGAGI. Trimming removed 3 bases at V and 3 bases at J, with 9 bases between. The CDR3 DNA reads TGTGCCAGCAGTTATGGACGGGACAATCAGCCCCAGCATTTT. It encodes CASSYGRDNQPQHF.

The V and J genes are TRBV4-1 and TRBJ1-1; possibly TRBD1 for D (6 bases). This CDR3 has 14 residues. Germline assignment: CDR1 MGHRA and CDR2 YSYEKL. Trimming shortened V by 0 bases and J by 7 bases, and 12 bases separated the two germline ends. CDR3 coding DNA: TGCGCCAGCAGCCAAGAGCGACAGGTTAATGAAGCTTTCTTT. Translation gives CASSQERQVNEAFF.